This T cell receptor beta chain stems from a study of shared clonotypes between healthy human individuals. The CDR3 covers 14 residues. The V and J ends lost 1 base and 2 bases respectively, with 10 bases between them. Germline V gene sequence: CDR1 SGHDT, CDR2 YYEEEE. Sequencing was performed with immunoSEQ multiplex PCR; in TCRdb, only in-frame clones are kept and a portion is missing. The profile shows 95,000 to 120,000 clones, under 70% of them singletons. CD8 memory pooled CD45RO+ cells and CCR7-negative CD45RA+ TemRA cells. The source material was memory CD8+ T cells sorted from blood. Subset here: CD45RO+ cells pooled with CCR7-negative TemRA cells. The receptor was derived from a woman aged 30 to 39 in good health. The chain combines TRBV5-6 with TRBJ2-7, with D possibly being TRBD1 (5 bases). CDR3 residues: CASSLSGRPYEQYF. Here the CDR3 DNA reads TGTGCCAGCAGCTTGTCAGGGCGCCCCTACGAGCAGTACTTC. The whole variable domain, remainder taken from reference TRBV5-6 and TRBJ2-7, is DAGVTQSPTHLIKTRGQQVTLRCSPKSGHDTVSWYQQALGQGPQFIFQYYEEEERQRGNFPDRFSGHQFPNYSSELNVNALLLGDSALYLCASSLSGRPYEQYFGPGTRLTVT.